This TCR beta chain was sequenced for a study of control samples from healthy donors and cancer patients. Sequencing was performed with immunoSEQ multiplex PCR; in TCRdb, only in-frame clones are kept and a portion is missing. The sample holds about 100,000 clones; 70% to 85% are singletons and the top ten take about 7%. Trimming removed 4 bases from V and 3 bases from J, with 9 bases in between. The CDR3 runs to 13 residues. The sequenced sample consisted of blood. The V and J genes are TRBV12-3 or TRBV12-4 and TRBJ1-2; D is unresolved. The sequence came from a man between 18 and 35 years old in good health. The CDR3 coding sequence is TGTGCCAGCAGTTATAGGGCTGACTATGGCTACACCTTC. This translates into CASSYRADYGYTF.